The 12 T cell receptor beta chains below all came from one sample that was sequenced in a study of blood T cell repertoires in COVID-19. TCRdb keeps only in-frame clones here, not all; method: immunoSEQ multiplex PCR. Altogether tens of thousands of clones are present, roughly 86% being singletons, with the ten largest covering 6.5% to 8.5%. The sequencing sample was made of peripheral blood. The receptors were gathered from a man aged 45-60 years with active or convalescent COVID-19.

The chain carries TRBV27 and TRBJ1-1; D perhaps matches TRBD1 (5 bases). Trimming shortened V by 4 bases and J by 3 bases, and 21 bases separated the two germline ends. The CDR3 runs to 17 residues. Germline CDR1 reads MNHEY; CDR2 reads SMNVEV (reference sequence). This chain's CDR3 is CASSSSWGVAKDTEAFF. The CDR3 DNA reads TGTGCCAGCAGTTCCTCATGGGGGGTCGCGAAGGACACTGAAGCTTTCTTT.

Notes on this clone: Other DNA sequences from this sample encode an identical CDR3 as well. The chain is built from TRBV3-1 (or the pseudogene TRBV3-2) and TRBJ1-1; D gene unclear. CDR1 LGHDT and CDR2 YNNKEL come from the germline V gene (reference sequence). The CDR3 is 14 residues long. V was clipped by 2 bases and J by 1 base, with 8 bases between them. The CDR3 is CASSQRQPNTEAFF. In DNA, the CDR3 is TGTGCCAGCAGCCAAAGACAACCGAACACTGAAGCTTTCTTT.

This sequence joins TRBV21-1 and TRBJ1-5; TRBD1, the D gene given by the table, was not confirmed from the DNA. TRBV21-1 has pseudogene status. The CDR3 loop spans 20 amino acids. CDR3 protein: CASSSNTGTVLLYRNQPQHF. As DNA, the CDR3 is TGTGCCAGCAGCAGTAACACCGGGACAGTGCTATTATATCGCAATCAGCCCCAGCATTTT.

The V and J genes are TRBV5-1 and TRBJ1-2, with 10 bases identical to TRBD1. The V and J ends lost 3 bases and 5 bases, in that order; junction bases with no gene match: 7. The CDR3 consists of 15 residues. Germline V gene sequence: CDR1 SGHRS, CDR2 YFSETQ. CDR3 residues: CASSSQRQGAYGYTF. The DNA of the CDR3 is TGCGCCAGCAGCTCCCAACGACAGGGGGCGTATGGCTACACCTTC. Together with reference TRBV5-1 and TRBJ1-2, the CDR3 gives the full variable domain: KAGVTQTPRYLIKTRGQQVTLSCSPISGHRSVSWYQQTPGQGLQFLFEYFSETQRNKGNFPGRFSGRQFSNSRSEMNVSTLELGDSALYLCASSSQRQGAYGYTFGSGTRLTVV.

V and J are TRBV11-2 and TRBJ1-4; no reliable D call. Trimming pared 4 bases from V and 8 bases from J, leaving 11 bases between. CDR3 length equals 13 residues. Germline V CDR1 and CDR2: SGHAT, FQNNGV. CDR3 sequence reads: CASSSGNGEKLFF. Written as DNA, the CDR3 is TGTGCCAGCAGCTCGGGGAACGGGGAAAAACTGTTTTTT.

This clone was picked up one time. V gene TRBV6-1 combines with J gene TRBJ2-2; D gene unclear. V dropped 2 bases and J dropped 4 bases, with 5 bases sitting between them. The germline V gene encodes CDR1 MNHNS and CDR2 SASEGT. This CDR3 spans 13 amino acids. CDR3 in amino acids: CASSETSTGELFF. In DNA form, the CDR3 reads TGTGCCAGCAGTGAAACCAGCACCGGGGAGCTGTTTTTT.

This rearrangement joins TRBV4-1 to TRBJ1-5, with 9 bases identical to TRBD1. The ends lost 3 bases at V and 6 bases at J; junction bases unmatched: 12. Germline V gene sequence: CDR1 MGHRA, CDR2 YSYEKL. CDR3 size: 17 residues. The CDR3 sequence: CASSQGTGIGYVQPQHF. In DNA form, the CDR3 reads TGCGCCAGCAGCCAGGGGACAGGGATCGGTTACGTTCAGCCCCAGCATTTT.

The gene calls are TRBV10-1 and TRBJ2-3; 8 positions agree with TRBD2. V was clipped by 4 bases and J by 5 bases; unmatched bases: 5. The CDR3 loop spans 14 amino acids. Germline CDR1 and CDR2: WNHNN and SYGVQD (reference sequence). DNA of the CDR3: TGCGCCAGCAGTGTCGGGGGGGCCGGAGATACGCAGTATTTT. Amino acid sequence: CASSVGGAGDTQYF.

This sequence joins TRBV24-1 and TRBJ1-2; tentatively, D is TRBD1 (6 bases). Germline CDR1 is KGHDR and CDR2 is SFDVKD. V was cut by 0 bases and J by 8 bases, with 9 bases left in between. The CDR3 is 13 residues long. CDR3 sequence: CATSDLSGVGYTF. CDR3 coding DNA: TGTGCCACCAGTGATTTGTCAGGGGTCGGCTACACCTTC.

CDR3 bases: TGTGCCAGCGATCGAGCGACCAAAAACATTCAGTACTTC. It yields the protein CASDRATKNIQYF. This chain uses TRBV6-5 with TRBJ2-4; no definite D call. This CDR3 has 13 residues. Germline V lookup: CDR1 MNHEY, CDR2 SVGAGI. V shed 8 bases and J shed 2 bases, with 10 bases lying between them.

The genes are TRBV2 and TRBJ2-7; a possible D gene is TRBD2 (6 bases). The V gene lost 0 bases and the J gene lost 2 bases, with 11 bases spanning the gap. The CDR3 contains 15 residues. Germline V gene lookup returns CDR1 SNHLY and CDR2 FYNNEI. The CDR3 nucleotides read TGTGCCAGCAGTGAAGCCAGTCGGGGGACCTACGAGCAGTACGTC. Translating it yields CASSEASRGTYEQYV.

The chain uses TRBV29-1 and TRBJ2-3; TRBD2 agrees at 14 bases. Per the germline V gene, CDR1 is SQVTM and CDR2 is ANQGSEA. There are 16 residues in the CDR3. The ends lost 6 bases at V and 2 bases at J; junction bases unmatched: 7. The CDR3 loop reads CSVVGLAGGPTDTQYF. CDR3 in DNA: TGCAGCGTCGTCGGACTAGCGGGGGGCCCCACAGATACGCAGTATTTT.